A selection of T cell receptor beta chains follows, all from one sample in a study of CD8 T cells in Susac syndrome. MiXCR was run by TCRdb on the immunoSEQ multiplex PCR reads, yielding one entry per CDR3 protein. The sample holds fewer than 200,000 distinct CDR3 sequences, 85% to 95% seen once. The sequenced sample was CD8+ T cells from PBMCs. The receptors here all came from a human donor with multiple sclerosis. Each CDR3 is given with its conserved first and last residue. The D gene is left open where the match is weak. Not every row has a clone size; where given, it reads once, few, many or a size class.

D	size	V	J	CDR3	DNA
-	-	TRBV4-2	TRBJ1-2	CASSQVLDSDYGYTF	TGTGCCAGCAGCCAAGTCTTGGACAGCGACTATGGCTACACCTTC
TRBD2	-	TRBV6-2/TRBV6-3	TRBJ2-5	CASSTWTSGRVREETQYF	TGTGCCAGCAGTACCTGGACTAGCGGGAGGGTCCGAGAAGAGACCCAGTACTTC
TRBD2	-	TRBV20-1	TRBJ2-7	CSATSGGYEQYF	TGCAGTGCGACTAGCGGGGGCTACGAGCAGTACTTC
-	-	TRBV12-3/TRBV12-4	TRBJ2-5	CASSLVNVWTEETQYF	TGTGCCAGCAGTTTAGTCAACGTTTGGACAGAAGAGACCCAGTACTTC
-	-	TRBV6-5	TRBJ1-2	CASSYSVHNYGYTF	TGTGCCAGCAGTTACTCCGTGCACAACTATGGCTACACCTTC
-	-	TRBV3-1	TRBJ1-1	CASSPRPHEAFF	TGTGCCAGCAGCCCCAGGCCTCATGAAGCTTTCTTT
-	-	TRBV20-1	TRBJ1-2	CSARADSFIGYTF	TGCAGTGCTAGAGCGGACAGTTTCATTGGCTACACCTTC
TRBD2	-	TRBV7-9	TRBJ2-1	CASSLAVGLAGHEQFF	TGTGCCAGCAGCTTAGCGGTGGGACTAGCGGGACATGAGCAGTTCTTC
-	-	TRBV18	TRBJ2-3	CASSPGHQSTDTQYF	TGTGCCAGCTCTCCGGGACACCAAAGCACAGATACGCAGTATTTT
-	-	TRBV7-2	TRBJ1-2	CASSLGPINYGYTF	TGTGCCAGCAGCCTGGGGCCGATAAACTATGGCTACACCTTC
TRBD2	once	TRBV27	TRBJ2-7	CASSSGLAGGAAYEQYF	TGTGCCAGCAGTTCTGGACTAGCGGGAGGAGCGGCCTACGAGCAGTACTTC
-	-	TRBV3-1	TRBJ1-5	CASSPRGGEPQHF	TGTGCCAGCAGCCCCAGAGGGGGTGAGCCCCAGCATTTT
-	-	TRBV20-1	TRBJ2-1	CSAPLERDANNEQFF	TGCAGTGCCCCACTCGAAAGGGACGCAAACAATGAGCAGTTCTTC
TRBD2	once	TRBV29-1	TRBJ2-2	CSAGLAGVRELFF	TGCAGCGCCGGACTAGCGGGAGTTAGGGAGCTGTTTTTT
-	-	TRBV28	TRBJ2-1	CASSLHQTSRWDNEQFF	TGTGCCAGCAGTTTACACCAAACTAGCCGATGGGACAATGAGCAGTTCTTC
-	-	TRBV20-1	TRBJ2-7	CSATHIHSYEQYF	TGCAGTGCTACCCACATCCACTCCTACGAGCAGTACTTC
-	-	TRBV12-3/TRBV12-4	TRBJ2-3	CASSLGQRDTQYF	TGTGCCAGCAGTTTGGGGCAGCGAGATACGCAGTATTTT
-	-	TRBV27	TRBJ1-2	CASRAPGPYGYTF	TGTGCCAGCAGGGCACCGGGGCCCTATGGCTACACCTTC
-	-	TRBV11-2	TRBJ2-7	CASSLGVVGEQYF	TGTGCCAGCAGCTTAGGCGTCGTCGGCGAGCAGTACTTC
TRBD2	-	TRBV14	TRBJ2-1	CASSRDRDYGEQFF	TGTGCCAGCAGCCGGGACCGGGACTACGGTGAGCAGTTCTTC
-	-	TRBV27	TRBJ2-1	CASSFGYGNEQFF	TGTGCCAGCAGTTTTGGATATGGTAATGAGCAGTTCTTC
-	-	TRBV5-1	TRBJ1-1	CASSLVQRPMNTEAFF	TGCGCCAGCAGCTTGGTGCAGAGACCGATGAACACTGAAGCTTTCTTT
TRBD2	-	TRBV29-1	TRBJ2-7	CSVEGRSRQGGEYEQYF	TGCAGCGTTGAAGGCCGTTCCAGGCAGGGAGGGGAGTACGAGCAGTACTTC
-	-	TRBV27	TRBJ2-1	CASSLSWVGAYNEQFF	TGTGCCAGCAGTTTAAGCTGGGTAGGGGCGTACAATGAGCAGTTCTTC
-	-	TRBV20-1	TRBJ2-7	CSAWALGSGSYEQYF	TGCAGTGCTTGGGCCCTGGGTAGCGGTTCCTACGAGCAGTACTTC
TRBD2	-	TRBV30	TRBJ2-1	CAWSPSGIVQFF	TGTGCCTGGAGCCCCAGCGGGATAGTGCAGTTCTTC
-	-	TRBV3-1	TRBJ2-6	CASSQEVGGMISGANVLTF	TGTGCCAGCAGCCAAGAAGTCGGGGGCATGATCTCTGGGGCCAACGTCCTGACTTTC
-	-	TRBV24-1	TRBJ2-5	CATSEAGTLEETQYF	TGTGCCACCAGTGAGGCCGGGACACTAGAAGAGACCCAGTACTTC
-	-	TRBV2	TRBJ1-1	CASSADAFF	TGTGCCAGCAGTGCGGACGCTTTCTTT
TRBD1	-	TRBV7-6	TRBJ2-7	CASSFVPGGYEQYF	TGTGCCAGCAGCTTTGTGCCAGGGGGCTACGAGCAGTACTTC
-	-	TRBV12-3/TRBV12-4	TRBJ1-1	CASRAGTTEAFF	TGTGCCAGCCGAGCCGGGACGACTGAAGCTTTCTTT
-	-	TRBV9	TRBJ1-1	CASSTQSGGAFF	TGTGCCAGCAGCACCCAATCCGGGGGAGCTTTCTTT
-	-	TRBV28	TRBJ2-7	CASRSPSGRNYEQYF	TGTGCCAGCAGATCACCCTCGGGACGGAACTACGAGCAGTACTTC
-	-	TRBV20-1	TRBJ1-2	CSAREGTAYGYTF	TGCAGTGCTAGAGAAGGGACCGCATATGGCTACACCTTC
-	-	TRBV7-9	TRBJ1-3	CASSLESAGNTIYF	TGTGCCAGCAGCTTAGAATCGGCCGGAAACACCATATATTTT
TRBD1	once	TRBV7-9	TRBJ2-7	CASSPRDRGHYEQYF	TGTGCCAGCAGCCCCCGGGACAGGGGTCACTACGAGCAGTACTTC
TRBD2	-	TRBV27	TRBJ2-3	CASSLSPGLARTDTQYF	TGTGCCAGCAGTTTATCCCCGGGACTAGCGCGCACAGATACGCAGTATTTT
TRBD2	-	TRBV12-3/TRBV12-4	TRBJ2-1	CASSTGGDEQFF	TGTGCCAGCAGCACCGGGGGGGATGAGCAGTTCTTC
TRBD1	-	TRBV2	TRBJ1-5	CASSTGTGGYQPQHF	TGTGCCAGCAGCACCGGGACAGGGGGCTATCAGCCCCAGCATTTT
-	-	TRBV25-1	TRBJ1-6	CASYGGGGSPLHF	TGTGCCAGCTACGGGGGTGGGGGTTCACCCCTCCACTTT
-	-	TRBV2	TRBJ1-6	CASRARTVNSPLHF	TGTGCCAGCAGGGCCAGGACAGTTAATTCACCCCTCCACTTT
-	-	TRBV7-2	TRBJ2-5	CASSWYRADIQETQYF	TGTGCCAGCAGCTGGTATAGGGCCGACATTCAAGAGACCCAGTACTTC
-	once	TRBV28	TRBJ1-2	CASSSLDSNYGYTF	TGTGCCAGCAGTTCACTGGACAGTAACTATGGCTACACCTTC
TRBD1	-	TRBV7-9	TRBJ1-2	CASSLGGTADYGYTF	TGTGCCAGCAGCTTAGGCGGGACAGCCGACTATGGCTACACCTTC
-	once	TRBV29-1	TRBJ1-2	CSVPGGSGYTF	TGCAGCGTTCCCGGGGGGAGCGGCTACACCTTC
-	-	TRBV27	TRBJ1-6	CASSLSSLGSPLHF	TGTGCCAGCAGTTTATCAAGCTTAGGGTCACCCCTCCACTTT